The 17 T cell receptor beta chains presented below share a single source sample, sequenced in a study of blood T cell repertoires in COVID-19. Sequenced by immunoSEQ multiplex PCR; TCRdb stores in-frame clones only, minus some. Here the sample spans some 75,000 clones, approximately 86% being singletons. Sequencing was carried out using peripheral blood. The receptors originated from a man older than 75 with COVID-19, enrolled during active disease.

The chain joins TRBV5-4 to TRBJ2-7, with D tentatively TRBD2 (6 bases). The V end was cut by 2 bases, the J end by 5 bases, with 20 bases between. This CDR3 region has 16 residues. Germline loops: CDR1 SGHNT, CDR2 YYREEE (reference sequence). The CDR3 DNA reads as TGTGCCAGCAGCTTAAAGGACACACGGGGGTCGGACGAGCAGTACTTC. As protein: CASSLKDTRGSDEQYF.

This sequence joins TRBV9 and TRBJ2-3, with D unresolved. This CDR3 is 12 amino acids long. V was pared by 4 bases and J by 1 base, with 4 bases between. CDR1 and CDR2 (germline): SGDLS, YYNGEE. The CDR3 DNA reads TGTGCCAGCAGCCCGGGCACAGATACGCAGTATTTT. Protein sequence: CASSPGTDTQYF.

This sequence joins TRBV5-4 and TRBJ2-1, with TRBD2 as a possible D gene (6 bases). The CDR3 has 15 amino acids. Deletions cut 7 bases from V and 4 bases from J, with 18 bases between. Germline V CDR1 and CDR2: SGHNT, YYREEE (reference sequence). The CDR3 is CASGRRLEEYNEQFF. The CDR3, as DNA: TGTGCCAGCGGACGGCGACTAGAGGAATACAATGAGCAGTTCTTC.

This clone was counted a few times. The chain employs TRBV12-5 and TRBJ1-1; 7 bases align to TRBD1. The V segment lost 1 base and the J segment 3 bases; nucleotides outside the gene matches: 5. The V gene's germline CDR1 is LGHNT and CDR2 FRNRAP. The CDR3 loop spans 15 amino acids. CDR3 nucleotides: TGTGCTAGTGGTTTGGGCGACAGGGCGGACACTGAAGCTTTCTTT. Encoded protein: CASGLGDRADTEAFF.

The chain links TRBV6-5 to TRBJ2-1; a weak D match, TRBD2 (6 bases). V gave up 5 bases and J gave up 8 bases, with 16 bases separating them. This CDR3 is built from 14 residues. The germline V gene encodes CDR1 MNHEY and CDR2 SVGAGI. The CDR3 region has the DNA TGTGCCAGCAGTAGGGAGGTGATCTTGGATGAGCAGTTCTTC. Amino acid sequence: CASSREVILDEQFF.

V and J are TRBV15 and TRBJ2-1; 7 nucleotides match TRBD2. The germline CDR1 and CDR2 sequences are LNHNV and YYDKDF (reference sequence). The CDR3 runs 14 residues. Unmatched junction bases numbered 7, after V lost 2 bases and J lost 9 bases. CDR3 sequence: CATSRREGGTEQFF. CDR3 coding DNA: TGTGCCACCAGCAGAAGGGAGGGTGGCACTGAGCAGTTCTTC.

This rearrangement joins TRBV5-8 to TRBJ2-7; the D gene is possibly TRBD1 (9 bases). The CDR3 runs 17 residues. The V gene lost 4 bases and the J gene lost 1 base, with 21 bases spanning the gap. Germline assignment: CDR1 SGHTS and CDR2 YDEGEE. The CDR3 region is CASSPGTGRGRSYEQYF. The DNA for the CDR3 is TGTGCCAGCAGCCCCGGGACAGGGCGCGGGAGGTCCTACGAGCAGTACTTC.

The chain is built from TRBV18 and TRBJ2-7; 14 positions match TRBD2. The CDR3 has 17 amino acids. The junction had 2 bases not matched to a gene; V was cut back by 0 bases and J by 1 base. CDR1 and CDR2 from the germline V gene are KGHSH and LQKENI. CDR3 region: CASSPPGTSGGSYEQYF. The DNA of the CDR3 is TGTGCCAGCTCACCACCGGGGACTAGCGGGGGATCCTACGAGCAGTACTTC.

The V and J genes are TRBV2 and TRBJ1-5; TRBD1 aligns across 8 bases. The J segment lost 2 bases and the V segment lost 7 bases, leaving 4 bases of the junction unmatched. This CDR3 contains 14 residues. Germline loops: CDR1 SNHLY, CDR2 FYNNEI. DNA of the CDR3: TGTGCCAGCAATGGACAGGGACGCAATCAGCCCCAGCATTTT. It is translated as CASNGQGRNQPQHF.

This clone came up a few times. The chain joins TRBV6-2 or TRBV6-3 to TRBJ1-5; 8 bases align to TRBD1. The germline V gene has CDR1 MNHEY and CDR2 SVGEGT. The CDR3 is 16 residues long. J gave up 7 bases and V 6 bases, and 14 bases lay outside the gene matches. CDR3: CASSPRTGIRDQPQHF. CDR3 DNA: TGTGCCAGCAGCCCCAGGACAGGGATAAGAGACCAGCCCCAGCATTTT.

The chain links TRBV11-1 to TRBJ2-5; D is uncertain. The CDR3 loop spans 14 amino acids. Germline CDR1 and CDR2: SGHAT and FQDESV (reference sequence). Trimming removed 1 base from V and 2 bases from J, with 8 bases in between. The CDR3, as DNA: TGTGCCAGCAGCTTAGATGGCTTGCAAGAGACCCAGTACTTC. Amino acids: CASSLDGLQETQYF.

The rearrangement links TRBV3-1 (or the pseudogene TRBV3-2) to TRBJ1-1; tentative D call: TRBD1 (5 bases). The CDR3 consists of 16 residues. Germline V gene lookup returns CDR1 LGHDT and CDR2 YNNKEL (reference sequence). V dropped 4 bases and J dropped 6 bases, with 21 bases sitting between them. CDR3 protein: CASSPTGGIFQPEAFF. The CDR3, as DNA: TGTGCCAGCAGCCCCACGGGGGGGATCTTCCAACCTGAAGCTTTCTTT.

The chain links TRBV25-1 to TRBJ2-5; TRBD1 is a possible D gene (6 bases). V lost 6 bases to trimming and J lost 4 bases, with 9 bases between them. CDR1 MGHDK and CDR2 SYGVNS come from the germline V gene. This CDR3 comprises 12 residues. DNA of the CDR3: TGTGCCAGCAGGGACAGAACAGAGACCCAGTACTTC. Amino acids: CASRDRTETQYF.

The chain combines TRBV7-9 with TRBJ1-4, with D tentatively TRBD1 (5 bases). Looked up from germline, CDR1 is SEHNR and CDR2 is FQNEAQ (reference sequence). The CDR3 is 14 amino acids. V was pared by 5 bases and J by 4 bases, with 11 bases between. The CDR3 nucleotides read TGTGCCAGCAGCGTCGGGGGAGGTAATGAAAAACTGTTTTTT. Its protein is CASSVGGGNEKLFF.

The J gene is TRBJ1-1, the V gene TRBV4-1, with 10 nucleotides matching TRBD1. In germline, CDR1 is MGHRA, CDR2 YSYEKL. V trimming: 5 bases; J trimming: 0 bases; junction bases outside the gene matches: 6. The CDR3 is 16 amino acids. In nucleotides, the CDR3 is TGCGCCAGCAGCACCCGACAGGGGGCGGTGAACACTGAAGCTTTCTTT. This gives the protein CASSTRQGAVNTEAFF.

The rearrangement links TRBV10-3 to TRBJ2-3, with 7 bases aligning to TRBD2. This CDR3 is 12 amino acids long. Germline V gene sequence: CDR1 ENHRY, CDR2 SYGVKD. Trimming took 8 bases from V and 5 from J; bases not matched to a gene: 4. DNA of the CDR3: TGTGCCATCTCCCGCGGGGGAGATACGCAGTATTTT. As protein: CAISRGGDTQYF.

The J gene is TRBJ1-2, the V gene TRBV19; 7 nucleotides agree with TRBD1. CDR3 length: 14 residues. V was clipped by 6 bases and J by 5 bases; unmatched bases: 9. The germline V gene encodes CDR1 LNHDA and CDR2 SQIVND (reference sequence). For the CDR3, the DNA is TGTGCCAGTAGCCACCAGGGGGTTCGGTATGGCTACACCTTC. Translating gives CASSHQGVRYGYTF. The full variable domain, with the rest looked up from reference TRBV19 and TRBJ1-2, is DGGITQSPKYLFRKEGQNVTLSCEQNLNHDAMYWYRQDPGQGLRLIYYSQIVNDFQKGDIAEGYSVSREKKESFPLTVTSAQKNPTAFYLCASSHQGVRYGYTFGSGTRLTVV.